Following are 3 T cell receptor beta chains from one sample sequenced in a study of CD8 T cells in Susac syndrome. RNA totalling roughly 0.5 to 1 ug underwent reverse transcription with random hexamers. MiXCR, applied by TCRdb to the immunoSEQ multiplex PCR reads, yields one record per CDR3 protein. The data show around 300,000 distinct CDR3 sequences, with roughly 85% seen just once and 0.21% held by the top ten. The sample was CD8+ T cells from PBMCs. These receptors originate from a human donor with multiple sclerosis.

The sample holds one count of this clonotype. The rearrangement links TRBV28 to TRBJ2-3; 8 bases line up with TRBD2. This CDR3 has 18 amino acids. Per germline, CDR1 MDHEN and CDR2 SYDVKM. The V gene end was trimmed by 3 bases and the J gene end by 5 bases; junction bases not matched to a gene: 16. The CDR3 region is CASSFGRGGSGRRDTQYF. CDR3 sequence (DNA): TGTGCCAGCAGTTTTGGCAGGGGAGGGAGCGGGAGAAGAGATACGCAGTATTTT.

The chain has TRBV12-3 or TRBV12-4 and TRBJ2-2; D remains unclear. V was shortened by 5 bases and J by 3 bases, with 16 bases between the two germline ends. The CDR3 has 16 amino acids. The CDR3 nucleotides read TGTGCCAGCAGTCCCACGGCCGAGCACGACACCGGGGAGCTGTTTTTT. Its protein is CASSPTAEHDTGELFF.

The V call is TRBV4-3, the J call TRBJ2-1, with TRBD2 matching over 10 bases. This CDR3 spans 16 amino acids. The V segment lost 0 bases and the J segment 4 bases; nucleotides outside the gene matches: 3. Germline V gene lookup returns CDR1 LGHNA and CDR2 YSLEER. As DNA, the CDR3 is TGCGCCAGCAGCCAAGAAGGGACTAGCGCGTACAATGAGCAGTTCTTC. It specifies CASSQEGTSAYNEQFF.